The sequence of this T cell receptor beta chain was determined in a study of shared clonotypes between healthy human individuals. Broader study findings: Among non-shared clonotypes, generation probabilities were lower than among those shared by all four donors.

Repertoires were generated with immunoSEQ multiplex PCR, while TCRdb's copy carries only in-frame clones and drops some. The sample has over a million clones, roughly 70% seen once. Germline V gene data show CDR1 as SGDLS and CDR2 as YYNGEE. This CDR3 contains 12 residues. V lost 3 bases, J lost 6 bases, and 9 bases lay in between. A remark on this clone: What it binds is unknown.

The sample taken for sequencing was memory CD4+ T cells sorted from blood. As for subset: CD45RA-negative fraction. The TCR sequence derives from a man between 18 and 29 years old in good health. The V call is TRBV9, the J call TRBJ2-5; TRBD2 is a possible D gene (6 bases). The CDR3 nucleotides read TGTGCCAGCAGCGGGGGAGGAAAGACCCAGTACTTC. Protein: CASSGGGKTQYF. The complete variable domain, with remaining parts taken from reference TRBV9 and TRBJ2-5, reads DSGVTQTPKHLITATGQRVTLRCSPRSGDLSVYWYQQSLDQGLQFLIQYYNGEERAKGNILERFSAQQFPDLHSELNLSSLELGDSALYFCASSGGGKTQYFGPGTRLLVL.